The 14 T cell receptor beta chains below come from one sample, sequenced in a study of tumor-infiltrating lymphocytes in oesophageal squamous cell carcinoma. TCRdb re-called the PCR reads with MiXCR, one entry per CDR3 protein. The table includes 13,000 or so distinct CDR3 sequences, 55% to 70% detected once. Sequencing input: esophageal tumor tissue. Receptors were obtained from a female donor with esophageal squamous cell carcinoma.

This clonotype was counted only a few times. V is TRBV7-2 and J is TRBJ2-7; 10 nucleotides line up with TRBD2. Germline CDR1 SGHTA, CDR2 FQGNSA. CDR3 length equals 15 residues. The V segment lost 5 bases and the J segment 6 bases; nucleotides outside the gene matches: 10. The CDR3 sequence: CASSPGAGGQLEQYF. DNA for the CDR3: TGTGCCAGCAGCCCCGGAGCGGGAGGGCAGCTCGAGCAGTACTTC.

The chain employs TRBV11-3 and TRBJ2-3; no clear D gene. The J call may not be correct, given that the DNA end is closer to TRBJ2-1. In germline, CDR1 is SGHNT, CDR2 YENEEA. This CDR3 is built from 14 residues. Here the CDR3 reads CASSPPNGFNEQFF. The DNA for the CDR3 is TGTGCCAGCAGCCCCCCAAACGGGTTCAATGAGCAGTTCTTC.

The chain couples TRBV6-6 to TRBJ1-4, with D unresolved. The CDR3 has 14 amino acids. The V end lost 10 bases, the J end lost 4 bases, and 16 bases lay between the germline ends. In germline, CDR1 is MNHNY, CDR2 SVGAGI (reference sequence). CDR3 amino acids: CATSRSRSNEKLFF. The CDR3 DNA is TGTGCCACTAGTAGGAGCAGAAGTAATGAAAAACTGTTTTTT.

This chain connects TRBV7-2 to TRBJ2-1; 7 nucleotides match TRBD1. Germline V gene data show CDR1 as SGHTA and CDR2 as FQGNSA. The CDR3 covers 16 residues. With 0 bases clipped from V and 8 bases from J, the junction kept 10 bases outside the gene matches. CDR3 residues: CASSLARTGQSDEQFF. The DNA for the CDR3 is TGTGCCAGCAGCTTAGCACGGACAGGCCAGAGCGATGAGCAGTTCTTC.

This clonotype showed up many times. CDR3 region: CASSRGTGNNQPQHF. The CDR3 DNA sequence: TGTGCCAGCAGCCGAGGGACAGGGAACAATCAGCCCCAGCATTTT. The rearrangement links TRBV5-5 to TRBJ1-5; TRBD1 aligns across 9 bases. V gave up 4 bases and J gave up 3 bases; unmatched junction bases: 5. The CDR3 loop spans 15 amino acids. CDR1 and CDR2 from the germline V gene are SGHKS and YYEKEE (reference sequence).

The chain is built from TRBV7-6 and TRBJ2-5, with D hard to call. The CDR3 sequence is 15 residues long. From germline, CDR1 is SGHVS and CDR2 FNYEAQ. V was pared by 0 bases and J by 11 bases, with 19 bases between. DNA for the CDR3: TGTGCCAGCAGCTTAGCGGCGGAATCCTACAATGAGCAGTACTTC. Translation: CASSLAAESYNEQYF.

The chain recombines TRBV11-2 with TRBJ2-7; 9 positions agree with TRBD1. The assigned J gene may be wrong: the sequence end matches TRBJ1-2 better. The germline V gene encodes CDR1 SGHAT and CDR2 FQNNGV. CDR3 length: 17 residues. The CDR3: CASSLSDRGTSNYGYTF. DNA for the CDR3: TGTGCCAGCAGCTTATCGGACAGGGGAACATCTAACTATGGCTACACCTTC.

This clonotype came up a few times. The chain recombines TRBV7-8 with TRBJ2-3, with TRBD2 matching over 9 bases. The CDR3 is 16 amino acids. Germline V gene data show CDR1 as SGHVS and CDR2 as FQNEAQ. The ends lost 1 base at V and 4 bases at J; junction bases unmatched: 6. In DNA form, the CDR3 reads TGTGCCAGCAGCTTAGGCGCGGCGGGGGGGCCAGATACGCAGTATTTT. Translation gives CASSLGAAGGPDTQYF.

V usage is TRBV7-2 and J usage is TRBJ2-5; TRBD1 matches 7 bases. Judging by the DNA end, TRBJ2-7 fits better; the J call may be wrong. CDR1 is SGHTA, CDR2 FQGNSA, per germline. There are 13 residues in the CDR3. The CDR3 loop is CASSTRQGGEQYF. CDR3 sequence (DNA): TGTGCCAGCAGCACACGACAGGGCGGCGAGCAGTACTTC.

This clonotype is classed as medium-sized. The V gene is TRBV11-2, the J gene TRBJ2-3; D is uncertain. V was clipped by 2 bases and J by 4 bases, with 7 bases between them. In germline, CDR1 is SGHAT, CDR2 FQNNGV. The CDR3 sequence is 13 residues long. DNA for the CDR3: TGTGCCAGCAGCTTATGGGTCTCAGATACGCAGTATTTT. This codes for CASSLWVSDTQYF.

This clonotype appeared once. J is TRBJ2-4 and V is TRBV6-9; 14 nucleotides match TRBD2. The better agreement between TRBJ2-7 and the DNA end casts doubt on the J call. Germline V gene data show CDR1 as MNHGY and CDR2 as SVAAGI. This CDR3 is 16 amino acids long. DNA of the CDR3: TGTGCCAGCAGTTATGGGGGACTAGCGGGAGTTGTCGAGCAGTACTTC. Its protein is CASSYGGLAGVVEQYF.

The CDR3 spells CASSYRAPTSTAGGHNEQFF. The CDR3 DNA is TGTGCCAGCAGTTATAGGGCTCCAACTAGTACGGCGGGGGGGCACAATGAGCAGTTCTTC. V usage is TRBV6-6 and J usage is TRBJ2-7; 9 bases line up with TRBD2. With the DNA end fitting TRBJ2-1 better, the J assignment may be wrong. The CDR3 is made up of 20 amino acids. Germline CDR1 reads MNHNY; CDR2 reads SVGAGI (reference sequence).

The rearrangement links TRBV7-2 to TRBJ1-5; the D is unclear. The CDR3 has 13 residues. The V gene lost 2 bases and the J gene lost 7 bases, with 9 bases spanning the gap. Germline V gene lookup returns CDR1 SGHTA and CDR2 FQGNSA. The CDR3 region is CASSLLWGQPQHF. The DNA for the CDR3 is TGTGCCAGCAGCTTACTTTGGGGACAGCCCCAGCATTTT.

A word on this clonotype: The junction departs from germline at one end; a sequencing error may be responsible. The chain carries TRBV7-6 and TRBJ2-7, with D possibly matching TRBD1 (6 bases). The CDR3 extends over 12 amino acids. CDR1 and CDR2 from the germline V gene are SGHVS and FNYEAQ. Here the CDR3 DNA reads TGTGCCAGCAGCCCAGGCTGGTCGGCAGGGGTCTTC. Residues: CASSPGWSAGVF. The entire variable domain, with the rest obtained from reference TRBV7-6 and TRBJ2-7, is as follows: GAGVSQSPRYKVTKRGQDVALRCDPISGHVSLYWYRQALGQGPEFLTYFNYEAQQDKSGLPNDRFSAERPEGSISTLTIQRTEQRDSAMYRCASSPGWSAGVFGPGTRLTVT.